The entry that follows covers one T cell receptor (beta chain) sequence. Original processing notes: Quantification of nucleated cells was approximated via reference gene primer amplification. This table comes from immunoSEQ multiplex PCR, and its TCRdb copy is limited to in-frame clones, with some not included. V and J calls and clone size follow that table, whereas D and trimming were derived from the DNA. Altogether hundreds of thousands of clones are present, 80% to 90% being singletons, with the ten largest covering approximately 6.1%. The data originate from a study of blood T cell repertoires in COVID-19. At the level of the study: Samples of COVID-19 (acute and convalescent) were obtained from the United States, Italy and Spain. PBMCs, B-cell-depleted T cells, or T cells were the source of the cDNA or gDNA that made up the material.

What was sequenced was peripheral blood. The sequence derives from a man at least 80 years old with acute or convalescent COVID-19.

CDR3 bases: TGTGCCACCAGTGACAGTGTCGAGCAGTACTTC. Translation gives CATSDSVEQYF. The V call is TRBV24-1, the J call TRBJ2-7; D is undetermined. The CDR3 spans 11 residues. The germline gives CDR1 KGHDR, CDR2 SFDVKD. V was clipped by 4 bases and J by 6 bases, with 6 bases between them.